This is a list of T cell receptor beta chains from one sample in a study of blood T cell repertoires in COVID-19. Profiling relied on immunoSEQ multiplex PCR, and the TCRdb table lists in-frame clones only, not all of them. The data hold a few hundred thousand clones, with approximately 85% observed a single time. Sequences were obtained from PBMCs or T cells enriched from blood (not recorded which). Receptor source: a man in his thirties or forties who had recovered from COVID-19. The CDR3 runs from the conserved cysteine through the conserved F or W. The D gene is left open where the match is weak. Clone size is given for some rows only: seen once, a few or many times, or a class if the clone is expanded.

V gene	J gene	D gene	clone size	CDR3 DNA	CDR3 protein
TRBV5-1	TRBJ1-1	.	.	TGCGCCAGCAGCACCGACCCGACAGGGAACACTGAAGCTTTCTTT	CASSTDPTGNTEAFF
TRBV20-1	TRBJ1-2	TRBD1	.	TGCAGTGCTAGTAAGGCAGGGGGAGGCTATGGCTACACCTTC	CSASKAGGGYGYTF
TRBV5-1	TRBJ1-3	.	.	TGCGCCAGCAGCTTGGCAGCTGACAGCTTCTCTGGAAACACCATATATTTT	CASSLAADSFSGNTIYF
TRBV24-1	TRBJ1-1	TRBD1	.	TGTGCCACCAGTGCCACAGCAGGGGGCACTGAAGCTTTCTTT	CATSATAGGTEAFF
TRBV2	TRBJ1-1	.	.	TGTGCCAGCAGTGAACGACGGACCCTATCCCGGGATACGGCTTTCTTT	CASSERRTLSRDTAFF
TRBV7-2	TRBJ1-2	TRBD1	once	TGTGCCAGCAGCTGGACAGGGGCCGACTATGGCTACACCTTC	CASSWTGADYGYTF
TRBV6-5	TRBJ2-3	.	.	TGTGCCAGCAGTTACTCCCCAGGGCGTAGGACAGATACGCAGTATTTT	CASSYSPGRRTDTQYF
TRBV10-2	TRBJ1-3	TRBD1	.	TGCGCCAGCAGCGCCGGGACAGGGAACTCTGGAAACACCATATATTTT	CASSAGTGNSGNTIYF
TRBV5-1	TRBJ1-2	.	.	TGCGCCAGCAGTGGCGGACACTCATTGTATGGCTACACCTTC	CASSGGHSLYGYTF
TRBV6-1	TRBJ1-1	.	.	TGTGCCAGCAGTGAACGGGGGGGGCGGAGGAACACTGAAGCTTTCTTT	CASSERGGRRNTEAFF
TRBV27	TRBJ1-4	.	.	TGTGCCAGCAGAGCTACAGGGTGGGGTGCGACTAATGAAAAACTGTTTTTT	CASRATGWGATNEKLFF
TRBV5-4	TRBJ2-4	.	.	TGTGCCAGCAGCCCGGCGGCGGGAACCAAAAACATTCAGTACTTC	CASSPAAGTKNIQYF
TRBV5-1	TRBJ2-3	TRBD2	.	TGCGCCTCCGGGGGACTAGCGGGGGATACGCAGTATTTT	CASGGLAGDTQYF
TRBV7-2	TRBJ2-2	TRBD1	.	TGTGCCAGCAGACTCCCGGACAGGGAAGCCGGGGAGCTGTTTTTT	CASRLPDREAGELFF
TRBV20-1	TRBJ2-7	TRBD1	.	TGCAGTGCTAGTGAACGGACAGGGGGAACTTACGAGCAGTACTTC	CSASERTGGTYEQYF
TRBV25-1	TRBJ2-3	TRBD1	few	TGTGCCAGCAGTGAGTCTCGCAGGGGGATAGCAGATACGCAGTATTTT	CASSESRRGIADTQYF
TRBV3-1/TRBV3-2	TRBJ2-5	TRBD1	.	TGTGCCAGCAGCCTTTACGGGACAGGGGACCAAGAGACCCAGTACTTC	CASSLYGTGDQETQYF
TRBV19	TRBJ1-2	TRBD1	.	TGTGCCAGTAGTCCCATCAAGACAGGGACAGCTAACTATGGCTACACCTTC	CASSPIKTGTANYGYTF
TRBV9	TRBJ1-2	.	many	TGTGCCAGCAGCGCCGGACTAGGTAACTATGGCTACACCTTC	CASSAGLGNYGYTF
TRBV6-1	TRBJ1-3	TRBD1	.	TGTGCCAGCAGTGTTGGGACAGGGGGGGAGATCTTCACAAACACCATATATTTT	CASSVGTGGEIFTNTIYF
TRBV19	TRBJ1-1	TRBD1	.	TGTGCCAGTAGTTCCACCACAGGGGTAAAGGCTTTCTTT	CASSSTTGVKAFF
TRBV18	TRBJ1-3	.	.	TGTGCCAGCCAACCTGCGTCGGGAGACACCATATATTTT	CASQPASGDTIYF
TRBV7-8	TRBJ2-2	TRBD2	.	TGTCTCTCGGGGGGCGGGGAGCTGTTTTTT	CLSGGGELFF
TRBV18	TRBJ1-1	.	.	TGTGCCAGCTCACAAGCCGGGTCCACAATGAACACTGAAGCTTTCTTT	CASSQAGSTMNTEAFF
TRBV3-1/TRBV3-2	TRBJ2-2	TRBD1	.	TGTGCCAGCAGCCAAGTCCTAGGGACAGGGCTACCCGGGGAGCTGTTTTTT	CASSQVLGTGLPGELFF
TRBV12-3/TRBV12-4	TRBJ1-6	TRBD1	.	TGTGCCAGCCGCGGGACAGCTAATTCACCCCTCCACTTT	CASRGTANSPLHF
TRBV19	TRBJ1-5	.	.	TGTGCCAGTAGTCCCCGCCCTACGAGGAGGGGTTGGGAGTCCCAGCATTTT	CASSPRPTRRGWESQHF
TRBV24-1	TRBJ2-1	.	.	TGTGCCACCAGTGATCCCGACAGGTACAATGAGCAGTTCTTC	CATSDPDRYNEQFF
TRBV27	TRBJ2-1	TRBD2	.	TGTGCCAGCAGTTTAGGGACTAGCGGGGGTTTTATGTTCTTC	CASSLGTSGGFMFF
TRBV7-9	TRBJ2-2	.	few	TGTGCCAGCAGCCCAGACACCGGGGAGCTGTTTTTT	CASSPDTGELFF
TRBV12-3/TRBV12-4	TRBJ2-5	.	.	TGTGCCAGCAGCTCCCGGGGTCAGGCCCAGTACTTC	CASSSRGQAQYF